The 27 T cell receptor beta chains below all came from one sample that was sequenced in a study of CD8+CD57+ T cells in acquired aplastic anemia. Profiles of TCR beta VDJ and CDR3 were generated from a genomic DNA template. Using its own MiXCR run on the reads, TCRdb lists one record per CDR3 protein. The repertoire consists of around 400,000 distinct CDR3 sequences, with roughly 68% occurring once and the leading ten covering under 4.5%. The sequencing sample was made of sorted CD4+, CD8+, or CD8+CD57+ T cells (not recorded which) from PBMCs. These receptors all stem from a human donor in good health, serving as a control.

The table lists this clonotype with a few counts. The rearrangement links TRBV6-5 to TRBJ1-2; D is unresolved. V dropped 0 bases and J dropped 8 bases, with 13 bases sitting between them. This CDR3 contains 14 residues. Germline lookup yields CDR1 MNHEY and CDR2 SVGAGI. CDR3 nucleotides: TGTGCCAGCAGTTACTCGACTGTAGGGAAGGGCTACACCTTC. It codes for CASSYSTVGKGYTF.

In this sample, this clonotype turned up once. The CDR3 sequence: CASSPGPDITYEHF. CDR3 nucleotides: TGTGCCAGCAGCCCTGGACCCGACATTACCTACGAGCACTTT. The chain is built from TRBV9 and TRBJ1-6; D not resolved. The CDR3 consists of 14 residues. V lost 4 bases, J lost 19 bases, and 24 bases lay in between. Germline CDR1 SGDLS, CDR2 YYNGEE.

In its sample, this clonotype was seen many times. In DNA form, the CDR3 reads TGTGCCAGCAGTCGGACAGTAGAGGAGACCCAGTACTTC. This encodes CASSRTVEETQYF. The chain couples TRBV6-5 to TRBJ2-5, with D perhaps TRBD1 (6 bases). Germline V lookup: CDR1 MNHEY, CDR2 SVGAGI. This CDR3 contains 13 residues. V was cut by 5 bases and J by 5 bases, with 12 bases left in between.

This clonotype was found many times. The rearrangement uses TRBV24-1 and TRBJ2-3; perhaps TRBD1 as D (5 bases). Germline values: CDR1 KGHDR, CDR2 SFDVKD. The CDR3 spans 17 residues. V gave up 3 bases and J gave up 0 bases, with 15 bases separating them. This CDR3 reads CATSDHGHGISTDTQYF. The CDR3 DNA reads TGTGCCACCAGTGATCACGGACATGGGATAAGCACAGATACGCAGTATTTT.

The chain employs TRBV7-3 and TRBJ2-5, with D perhaps matching TRBD1 (6 bases). The CDR3 loop spans 15 amino acids. V was trimmed by 5 bases and J by 7 bases, leaving 20 bases between them. CDR1 is SGHTA, CDR2 FQGTGA, per germline. This CDR3 reads CASSLDRPPQLTQYF. DNA of the CDR3: TGTGCCAGCAGCCTCGACAGGCCTCCCCAGCTGACCCAGTACTTC.

This chain joins TRBV29-1 and TRBJ2-7, with a possible D match to TRBD2 (5 bases). CDR3 length: 12 residues. The ends were cut back, 6 bases at V and 5 bases at J, with 14 bases in the middle. CDR1 is SQVTM, CDR2 ANQGSEA, per germline. CDR3 sequence (DNA): TGCAGCGTCGGACCGGGGTACGACGAGCAGTACTTC. Protein sequence: CSVGPGYDEQYF.

This clonotype occurred many times. The J gene is TRBJ1-6, the V gene TRBV20-1; a weak D match, TRBD1 (5 bases). CDR1 is DFQATT, CDR2 SNEGSKA, per germline (reference sequence). V dropped 6 bases and J dropped 7 bases, with 22 bases sitting between them. This CDR3 has 16 residues. The CDR3 protein is CSARKDGRVGNSPLHF. The CDR3 nucleotides are TGCAGTGCGAGGAAAGATGGCAGGGTAGGGAATTCACCCCTCCACTTT.

This clonotype came up many times. This chain uses TRBV6-4 with TRBJ2-1; tentative D call: TRBD2 (7 bases). CDR1 is MRHNA and CDR2 is SNTAGT in the germline V gene. V was shortened by 3 bases and J by 5 bases, with 14 bases between the two germline ends. There are 15 residues in the CDR3. The CDR3 spells CASSEEGGRNNEQFF. The CDR3 DNA reads as TGTGCCAGCAGTGAAGAGGGGGGGCGAAACAATGAGCAGTTCTTC.

Worth noting for this clonotype: The conserved phenylalanine or tryptophan normally closing the CDR3 is absent here, so this likely arose from a read error. This chain connects TRBV10-3 to TRBJ1-2; D remains ambiguous. The CDR3 spans 10 residues. Deletions cut 10 bases from V and 9 bases from J, with 12 bases between. The V gene's germline CDR1 is ENHRY and CDR2 SYGVKD. The chain's CDR3 is CATRTERYTI. The CDR3 DNA reads TGTGCCACCCGGACTGAACGCTACACCATC.

V usage is TRBV7-6 and J usage is TRBJ2-3, with 8 bases aligning to TRBD2. The CDR3 length is 15 residues. V shed 1 base, J shed 10 bases, and the junction held 10 bases outside the gene matches. Per the germline V gene, CDR1 is SGHVS and CDR2 is FNYEAQ. The CDR3 spells CASSLGLAGDTAQYF. The CDR3 DNA reads TGTGCCAGCAGCTTAGGGCTAGCGGGCGACACAGCGCAGTATTTT.

With respect to this clonotype: The CDR3 does not close with the conserved phenylalanine or tryptophan, likely indicating a read error. Because the CDR3's place on the DNA is in doubt, the DNA is left out and the CDR3 is given as listed by TCRdb. The genes are TRBV7-9 and TRBJ2-2; TRBD1 is the table's D call and was not checked against the DNA. A total of 13 residues make up the CDR3, ends included. From germline, CDR1 is SEHNR and CDR2 FQNEAQ (reference sequence). CDR3 loop: CASSLGPGDDSPL.

V gene TRBV15 combines with J gene TRBJ1-5; 9 bases are a match to TRBD1. The germline CDR1 and CDR2 sequences are LNHNV and YYDKDF (reference sequence). V lost 1 base, J lost 7 bases, and 14 bases stayed unmatched. CDR3 length: 18 amino acids. CDR3 protein: CATSRGGEVRDRVQPQHF. In nucleotides, the CDR3 is TGTGCCACCAGCAGAGGGGGGGAAGTAAGGGACAGGGTCCAGCCCCAGCATTTT.

For this clonotype: This may come from a read error, since a much larger clone is one base off. Without the conserved terminal phenylalanine or tryptophan, this CDR3 likely stems from a read error. The chain recombines TRBV19 with TRBJ2-4; 9 bases match TRBD1. The junction had 15 bases not matched to a gene; V was cut back by 9 bases and J by 9 bases. CDR1 is LNHDA, CDR2 SQIVND, per germline (reference sequence). This CDR3 region has 15 residues. DNA for the CDR3: TGTGCCAGCAGCTTTGTACAGGGGGCAGGAGTCATTCAGTACTAC. Protein product: CASSFVQGAGVIQYY.

Comments on this clonotype: Germline and junction disagree at one end, which may indicate a read error. This chain links TRBV30 with TRBJ1-1; no clear D. The CDR3 extends over 12 amino acids. CDR1 and CDR2 (germline): GTSNPN, SVGIG (reference sequence). The CDR3 loop is CACSFVNTEALF. CDR3 nucleotides: TGTGCCTGCAGCTTTGTAAACACTGAAGCTCTCTTT.

The CDR3 coding sequence is TGTGCCACCAGTGATTTGGAAGGGGGCAATGACGAGCAGTACTTC. The encoded protein is CATSDLEGGNDEQYF. J is TRBJ2-1 and V is TRBV24-1; 7 bases are a match to TRBD1. Matching the DNA end better, TRBJ2-7 makes the J call doubtful. Germline V gene lookup returns CDR1 KGHDR and CDR2 SFDVKD. The CDR3 has 15 amino acids.

A single count supports this clonotype. The chain is built from TRBV11-3 and TRBJ1-5, with a weak D call TRBD1 (6 bases). This CDR3 is built from 15 residues. The V end lost 2 bases, the J end lost 6 bases, and 14 bases lay between the germline ends. Germline lookup yields CDR1 SGHNT and CDR2 YENEEA. CDR3: CASSLNGGRFQPQHF. CDR3 nucleotide sequence: TGTGCCAGCAGCTTAAACGGGGGGCGATTTCAGCCCCAGCATTTT.

This clonotype appeared many times. The chain links TRBV3-1 to TRBJ1-2; TRBD1 aligns across 8 bases. V shed 2 bases and J 6 bases; nucleotides not matched to a gene: 8. CDR1 and CDR2 from the germline V gene are LGHDT and YNNKEL (reference sequence). There are 15 residues in the CDR3. CDR3: CASSQPRTGMNGYTF. CDR3 nucleotides: TGTGCCAGCAGCCAACCCCGGACAGGGATGAATGGCTACACCTTC.

Concerning this clonotype itself: The junction differs from germline at one of its ends, possibly a read error. V usage is TRBV25-1 and J usage is TRBJ2-7, with D possibly being TRBD1 or TRBD2 (6 bases each). The end of the DNA fits TRBJ2-3 better, so the J call may be wrong. Germline CDR1 reads MGHDK; CDR2 reads SYGVNS. The CDR3 length is 14 residues. The CDR3 DNA sequence: TGTGCCAGCAGTCATCGGGGGCGGGTCGATAAGCAGTATTTT. Translation: CASSHRGRVDKQYF.

Comments on this clonotype: The CDR3 does not end in the conserved phenylalanine or tryptophan, so this is likely a read error. The chain carries TRBV2 and TRBJ1-2; 10 bases agree with TRBD1. The CDR3 covers 14 residues. The germline V gene has CDR1 SNHLY and CDR2 FYNNEI. The CDR3: CASKMDRGNYCYTS. CDR3 DNA sequence: TGTGCCAGCAAAATGGACAGGGGGAACTATTGCTACACCTCC.

The chain recombines TRBV9 with TRBJ2-1; 10 positions agree with TRBD1. Germline-derived CDR1 and CDR2 are SGDLS and YYNGEE. The ends lost 0 bases at V and 8 bases at J; junction bases unmatched: 11. This CDR3 has 17 amino acids. The DNA of the CDR3 is TGTGCCAGCAGCGTAGCGGGACAGGGGAGTCAAAACGATGAGCAGTTCTTC. Translated: CASSVAGQGSQNDEQFF.

As to this clonotype: The junction departs from the called germline gene at one end, perhaps through a read error. V usage is TRBV10-3 and J usage is TRBJ1-1; a possible D gene is TRBD1 (6 bases). The CDR3 has 15 residues. From germline, CDR1 is ENHRY and CDR2 SYGVKD. The CDR3 sequence: CASSKGEGTRSGAFF. CDR3 sequence (DNA): TGTGCCAGCAGTAAAGGCGAGGGGACACGTAGTGGAGCTTTCTTT.

This sequence joins TRBV7-2 and TRBJ2-7, with D possibly matching TRBD1 (6 bases). The CDR3 has 12 residues. V was clipped by 6 bases and J by 8 bases, with 14 bases between them. Looked up from germline, CDR1 is SGHTA and CDR2 is FQGNSA. The CDR3 DNA reads as TGTGCCAGCAGTGTAGACAGGTGGCAGCAGTACTTC. Amino acid sequence: CASSVDRWQQYF.

In its sample, this clonotype was seen many times. The chain is built from TRBV9 and TRBJ1-4; no clear D. The ends were cut back, 5 bases at V and 4 bases at J, with 15 bases in the middle. This CDR3 is built from 15 residues. Germline values: CDR1 SGDLS, CDR2 YYNGEE. The CDR3 here is CASSISGSFNEKLFF. DNA of the CDR3: TGTGCCAGCAGTATATCCGGGTCCTTTAATGAAAAACTGTTTTTT.

This clonotype showed up many times. The CDR3 sequence: CASSNRVLVTLSGNTIYF. The CDR3 nucleotides are TGTGCCAGTAGCAACAGGGTCTTGGTGACCCTCTCTGGAAACACCATATATTTT. The V call is TRBV19, the J call TRBJ1-3, with a tentative D call TRBD1 (6 bases). This CDR3 has 18 residues. Germline V lookup: CDR1 LNHDA, CDR2 SQIVND (reference sequence). V was pared by 6 bases and J by 0 bases, with 21 bases between. The full variable domain, rest sourced from reference TRBV19 and TRBJ1-3, is DGGITQSPKYLFRKEGQNVTLSCEQNLNHDAMYWYRQDPGQGLRLIYYSQIVNDFQKGDIAEGYSVSREKKESFPLTVTSAQKNPTAFYLCASSNRVLVTLSGNTIYFGEGSWLTVV.

The rearrangement joins TRBV24-1 to TRBJ2-7, with D possibly matching TRBD1 (5 bases). Germline CDR1 reads KGHDR; CDR2 reads SFDVKD. The V end lost 7 bases, the J end lost 7 bases, and 22 bases lay between the germline ends. This CDR3 is built from 15 residues. CDR3 bases: TGTGCCACCAGCTCGGACACTGAGGATTGGGAAGAGCAGTACTTC. This translates into CATSSDTEDWEEQYF.

This clonotype was seen just once. This rearrangement joins TRBV19 to TRBJ1-5; D not resolved. Trimming stripped 3 bases from V and 5 bases from J, with 11 bases between. The CDR3 spans 14 residues. The germline gives CDR1 LNHDA, CDR2 SQIVND (reference sequence). DNA of the CDR3: TGTGCCAGTAGTATGCTAGGGAGCGATCAGCCCCAGCATTTT. Translated: CASSMLGSDQPQHF.

This clonotype was seen once. The final CDR3 position lacks the conserved phenylalanine or tryptophan, pointing to a likely read error. The V gene is TRBV9, the J gene TRBJ2-2, with no clear D. The CDR3 has 13 residues. The germline CDR1 and CDR2 sequences are SGDLS and YYNGEE. V dropped 4 bases and J dropped 4 bases, with 8 bases sitting between them. The CDR3 sequence is CASSIPTTGELFI. The CDR3 DNA reads as TGTGCCAGCAGCATCCCGACCACCGGGGAGCTGTTTATT.